This T cell receptor beta chain was observed in a study of blood T cell repertoires in COVID-19. Looking at the study overall: Acute and convalescent COVID-19 specimens originated in the United States, Italy and Spain. From T cells, B-cell-depleted T cells, or PBMCs came the material, which was cDNA or gDNA.

V was pared by 6 bases and J by 4 bases, with 9 bases between. The CDR3 runs 13 residues. The germline gives CDR1 SGHAT, CDR2 FQNNGV. This clone occurred a few times. Clones were read by immunoSEQ multiplex PCR, and TCRdb kept only the in-frame ones, dropping some. There are approximately 240,000 clones in the sample; around 84% occur only once, and around 5.5% lies in the top ten. This clonotype was sampled from a woman aged 55 to 70 who had recovered from COVID-19. Input material: peripheral blood. The chain joins TRBV11-2 to TRBJ1-4, with D maybe TRBD1 (5 bases). The CDR3 here is CASSRQFNEKLFF. DNA for the CDR3: TGTGCCAGCAGTCGACAGTTTAATGAAAAACTGTTTTTT.